These T cell receptor beta chains were read from a single sample in a study of PD-L1 blockade in urothelial cancer. Produced via immunoSEQ multiplex PCR; TCRdb's table is partial and in-frame only. The sample gives approximately 71,000 clones, around 84% of which show up once; about 8.6% is in the top ten. The sequences come from PBMCs, collected around atezolizumab (anti-PD-L1) treatment. These receptors came from a woman between 65 and 79 years old with urothelial cancer. CDR3s include the opening cysteine and the closing phenylalanine or tryptophan. The order of the fields is D gene, clone size, V gene, J gene, CDR3 protein, CDR3 DNA. The D gene is left open where the match is weak. Rows give clone size only sometimes, using once, few, many, or a class for an expanded clone.

d_call: -; clone_size: -; v_call: TRBV15; j_call: TRBJ1-2; cdr3_aa: CATSREIAGKYGYTF; cdr3_nt: TGTGCCACCAGCAGAGAGATAGCAGGGAAGTATGGCTACACCTTC
d_call: -; clone_size: -; v_call: TRBV10-2; j_call: TRBJ1-5; cdr3_aa: CASSTQGGQPQHF; cdr3_nt: TGCGCCAGCAGTACACAGGGCGGCCAGCCCCAGCATTTT
d_call: TRBD1; clone_size: -; v_call: TRBV7-9; j_call: TRBJ2-1; cdr3_aa: CASSRSGQGYEQFF; cdr3_nt: TGTGCCAGCAGCCGATCGGGACAGGGCTATGAGCAGTTCTTC
d_call: TRBD2; clone_size: -; v_call: TRBV28; j_call: TRBJ2-7; cdr3_aa: CASSGSSGEDSYEQYF; cdr3_nt: TGTGCCAGCAGCGGGTCTAGCGGGGAGGACTCCTACGAGCAGTACTTC
d_call: -; clone_size: -; v_call: TRBV30; j_call: TRBJ1-2; cdr3_aa: CAWSVLEDSGYTF; cdr3_nt: TGTGCCTGGAGTGTACTTGAAGACAGTGGCTACACCTTC
d_call: -; clone_size: few; v_call: TRBV6-6; j_call: TRBJ1-3; cdr3_aa: CASSYSRGQGNTIYF; cdr3_nt: TGTGCCAGCAGTTACTCGCGGGGGCAAGGAAACACCATATATTTT
d_call: -; clone_size: -; v_call: TRBV18; j_call: TRBJ1-5; cdr3_aa: CASSPAGGISNQPQHF; cdr3_nt: TGTGCCAGCTCACCTGCGGGGGGGATTAGCAATCAGCCCCAGCATTTT
d_call: TRBD1; clone_size: few; v_call: TRBV4-3; j_call: TRBJ1-2; cdr3_aa: CASSQDRVNYGYTF; cdr3_nt: TGCGCCAGCAGCCAGGACAGGGTAAACTATGGCTACACCTTC
d_call: TRBD1; clone_size: -; v_call: TRBV6-1; j_call: TRBJ1-5; cdr3_aa: CASRKDRANNQPQHF; cdr3_nt: TGTGCCAGCAGGAAGGACAGGGCGAACAATCAGCCCCAGCATTTT
d_call: -; clone_size: -; v_call: TRBV7-9; j_call: TRBJ1-6; cdr3_aa: CASSLDRAYNSPLHF; cdr3_nt: TGTGCCAGCAGCTTAGACCGGGCCTATAATTCACCCCTCCACTTT
d_call: TRBD1; clone_size: -; v_call: TRBV30; j_call: TRBJ2-7; cdr3_aa: CAWSGTAFEQYF; cdr3_nt: TGTGCCTGGTCCGGGACAGCCTTTGAGCAGTACTTC
d_call: TRBD1; clone_size: once; v_call: TRBV6-1; j_call: TRBJ1-1; cdr3_aa: CASKDRGFDEAFF; cdr3_nt: TGTGCCAGCAAAGACAGGGGTTTCGATGAAGCTTTCTTT
d_call: TRBD1; clone_size: -; v_call: TRBV7-9; j_call: TRBJ2-1; cdr3_aa: CASSLTGQGVGEQFF; cdr3_nt: TGTGCCAGCAGCTTAACCGGACAGGGCGTAGGTGAGCAGTTCTTC
d_call: -; clone_size: -; v_call: TRBV9; j_call: TRBJ2-6; cdr3_aa: CASSGHGRPGANVLTF; cdr3_nt: TGTGCCAGCAGCGGCCACGGGAGACCTGGGGCCAACGTCCTGACTTTC
d_call: -; clone_size: -; v_call: TRBV19; j_call: TRBJ2-2; cdr3_aa: CASSILGGAGELFF; cdr3_nt: TGTGCCAGTAGTATTCTGGGCGGGGCCGGGGAGCTGTTTTTT
d_call: -; clone_size: -; v_call: TRBV9; j_call: TRBJ1-6; cdr3_aa: CASSVDGGNSPLHF; cdr3_nt: TGTGCCAGCAGCGTAGATGGCGGTAATTCACCCCTCCACTTT
d_call: -; clone_size: few; v_call: TRBV5-4; j_call: TRBJ2-2; cdr3_aa: CASSFDRLHGELFF; cdr3_nt: TGTGCCAGCAGCTTTGACAGGTTGCACGGGGAGCTGTTTTTT
d_call: -; clone_size: -; v_call: TRBV19; j_call: TRBJ2-7; cdr3_aa: CASSALSSYEQYF; cdr3_nt: TGTGCCAGTAGCGCTCTTAGCTCCTACGAGCAGTACTTC
d_call: TRBD1; clone_size: -; v_call: TRBV7-9; j_call: TRBJ2-5; cdr3_aa: CASSPPFSHRGQRETQYF; cdr3_nt: TGTGCCAGCAGCCCCCCTTTCTCTCACAGGGGGCAAAGGGAGACCCAGTACTTC
d_call: TRBD1; clone_size: once; v_call: TRBV19; j_call: TRBJ2-2; cdr3_aa: CASSIRQGGELFF; cdr3_nt: TGTGCCAGTAGTATAAGACAGGGCGGGGAGCTGTTTTTT
d_call: -; clone_size: -; v_call: TRBV5-1; j_call: TRBJ2-2; cdr3_aa: CASSLVPGDTGELFF; cdr3_nt: TGCGCCAGCAGCTTGGTACCGGGGGACACCGGGGAGCTGTTTTTT
d_call: TRBD1; clone_size: -; v_call: TRBV6-1; j_call: TRBJ2-3; cdr3_aa: CASSVAGTGTDTQYF; cdr3_nt: TGTGCCAGCAGTGTCGCCGGGACAGGCACAGATACGCAGTATTTT
d_call: TRBD2; clone_size: -; v_call: TRBV9; j_call: TRBJ2-1; cdr3_aa: CASSVALGLAGYNEQFF; cdr3_nt: TGTGCCAGCAGCGTAGCTCTTGGACTAGCGGGATACAATGAGCAGTTCTTC
d_call: TRBD1; clone_size: once; v_call: TRBV28; j_call: TRBJ2-1; cdr3_aa: CASSLSVAGGYNEQFF; cdr3_nt: TGTGCCAGCAGTTTATCGGTGGCAGGGGGCTACAATGAGCAGTTCTTC
d_call: TRBD2; clone_size: few; v_call: TRBV6-1; j_call: TRBJ2-5; cdr3_aa: CASNQWVGREETQYF; cdr3_nt: TGTGCCAGCAACCAGTGGGTCGGGAGGGAAGAGACCCAGTACTTC
d_call: TRBD1; clone_size: -; v_call: TRBV9; j_call: TRBJ2-7; cdr3_aa: CASSVEGAGMEYF; cdr3_nt: TGTGCCAGCAGCGTAGAGGGGGCTGGTATGGAGTACTTC
d_call: TRBD1; clone_size: -; v_call: TRBV2; j_call: TRBJ2-7; cdr3_aa: CASSPGTGSYEQYF; cdr3_nt: TGTGCCAGCAGTCCCGGGACAGGGTCCTACGAGCAGTACTTC
d_call: -; clone_size: -; v_call: TRBV5-6; j_call: TRBJ2-5; cdr3_aa: CASSLNRKETQYF; cdr3_nt: TGTGCCAGCAGCTTGAACAGGAAGGAGACCCAGTACTTC